This paragraph reports one T cell receptor (beta chain). Its specificity is not known. This sample stems from a study of T-cell reconstitution after alpha-beta-depleted transplantation in children. Findings and caveats of the study: Surviving recipient T cells and thymic progenitors produced the high day-60 TCRbeta diversity seen in some patients. T-cell numbers and diversity one year post-transplant derived largely from freshly generated T cells. Several hundred expanded graft clones reportedly gave rise to the alpha-beta T cells present about two months after transplant.

A TCRbeta library incorporating unique molecular identifiers was prepared. TCRdb fed the PCR reads into MiXCR, producing one record per CDR3 protein. The data hold a few hundred thousand distinct CDR3 sequences, with approximately 23% observed a single time. The CDR3 is 14 amino acids. The germline gives CDR1 WSHSY, CDR2 SAAADI. The trim removed 8 bases at V and 10 bases at J, leaving 7 bases unmatched. This chain links TRBV10-2 with TRBJ2-1, with TRBD2 matching 14 bases. The sequenced sample was PBMCs, mostly from graft donor cells, obtained 180 days after TCRalphabeta/CD19-depleted stem cell transplant. The sequence came from a male patient between 10 and 17 years old who had a stem cell transplant for acute lymphoblastic leukemia, so the T cells may come from the graft donor. The CDR3 reads CASVGTSGSWEQFF. The CDR3 region has the DNA TGCGCCAGCGTTGGGACTAGCGGGAGTTGGGAGCAGTTCTTC.